A selection of T cell receptor beta chains follows, all from one sample in a study of T cell changes during pregnancy in multiple sclerosis. Using immunoSEQ multiplex PCR, the repertoire was profiled, and TCRdb retains in-frame clones only, with some absent. This table has around 50,000 clones, approximately 93% appearing once. The specimen was CD8+ T cells from peripheral blood mononuclear cells, collected in the second trimester of pregnancy. These receptors originate from a female donor with multiple sclerosis, enrolled in a pregnancy study. Both conserved end residues are trimmed from each CDR3. Each record gives: CDR3 protein, V gene.

ASSPRTSGSLLNEQF	TRBV18
ASSVDTGVVEKLF	TRBV9
ASSEYGGGAGEQF	TRBV2
ASSVWTGGLATNEKLF	TRBV19
ASSPPGTQY	TRBV7-2
ASSLPQGLIGETQY	TRBV7-8
ASSPPSGGSTDTQY	TRBV7-9
ASSVRTSDDEQF	TRBV9
ASLVQQGAYNEQF	TRBV7-9
ASKIAGGPGETQY	TRBV27
ASSPGTGDGNEQF	TRBV5-1
ASTQEAVNTEAF	TRBV6-1
ASSNSQGNGQF	TRBV18
ASSELGGPEQY	TRBV25-1
ASSLSGTGPSYEQY	TRBV5-1
ASSPTSGSSYEQY	TRBV11-2
ASSPRDYSKNIQY	TRBV27
ASSVEGAVTGELF	TRBV9
ASSLGTTNTGELF	TRBV28
ASSFGQGEYTEAF	TRBV7-9
ASSLEGTGSYEQY	TRBV7-6
ASSLRSFGGELF	TRBV27
ASSGSGSSYNEQF	TRBV6-5
ASSRQGGEQY	TRBV7-7
ASSIAGIVNTEAF	TRBV27
ARRGSGGYT	TRBV2
ASSQDNRVGIYEQY	TRBV14